These T cell receptor beta chains were read from a single sample in a study of response to subunit inactivated influenza vaccine. Via MiXCR, TCRdb re-called the RT-PCR reads, giving one row per CDR3 protein. The sample includes about 570,000 distinct CDR3 sequences, roughly 10% seen only once; the top ten take 9.5% to 13%. The sample here was PBMCs from blood, taken on the day of vaccination. These receptor sequences come from a man aged 50-60 years who received an inactivated influenza vaccine. CDR3s include the opening cysteine and the closing phenylalanine or tryptophan. D genes are given only for firm matches. Size tells how often a clone was seen (once, few, many) or the class of an expanded clone, and some rows leave it out.

v_gene	j_gene	d_gene	abundance	CDR3aa	CDR3nt
TRBV20-1	TRBJ1-2	-	many	CSASPGGGYTF	TGCAGTGCTAGCCCCGGTGGGGGCTACACCTTC
TRBV28	TRBJ2-1	-	few	CASKPDTRLYNEQFF	TGTGCCAGCAAACCAGACACAAGGCTATACAATGAGCAGTTCTTC
TRBV6-1	TRBJ2-1	TRBD1	once	CAGSKRTGGYEQFF	TGTGCCGGCAGTAAGAGGACAGGGGGGTATGAGCAGTTCTTC
TRBV28	TRBJ2-3	TRBD1	few	CASSYTGAPDTQYF	TGTGCCAGCAGCTATACAGGGGCCCCAGATACGCAGTATTTT
TRBV6-1	TRBJ2-7	TRBD1	few	CASTPGGISYEQYF	TGTGCCAGCACCCCAGGGGGTATCTCCTACGAGCAGTACTTC
TRBV20-1	TRBJ2-7	TRBD2	-	CSATRGGREQYF	TGCAGTGCTACCCGGGGGGGCCGCGAGCAGTACTTC
TRBV2	TRBJ2-1	-	few	CASSGTDNEQFF	TGTGCCAGCAGTGGGACAGACAATGAGCAGTTCTTC
TRBV5-1	TRBJ1-5	-	-	CASSPGAGYNQPQHF	TGCGCCAGCAGCCCAGGCGCGGGTTACAATCAGCCCCAGCATTTT
TRBV3-1	TRBJ2-7	-	few	CASSQGHNYEQYF	TGTGCCAGCAGCCAGGGACACAATTACGAGCAGTACTTC
TRBV10-1	TRBJ1-1	-	few	CASSGGPDTEAFF	TGCGCCAGCAGTGGGGGGCCCGACACTGAAGCTTTCTTT
TRBV29-1	TRBJ2-5	-	-	CSVERNQETQYF	TGCAGCGTTGAAAGAAACCAAGAGACCCAGTACTTC
TRBV12-3/TRBV12-4	TRBJ1-1	TRBD1	many	CASSPTGAGNTEAFF	TGTGCCAGCAGTCCGACAGGGGCAGGGAACACTGAAGCTTTCTTT
TRBV14	TRBJ2-3	TRBD1	few	CASSQNRGQGAQDTQYF	TGTGCCAGCAGCCAAAACAGGGGACAGGGGGCGCAAGATACGCAGTATTTT
TRBV7-6	TRBJ1-1	-	-	CASSLAAYLNTEAFF	TGTGCCAGCAGCTTAGCGGCCTATCTGAACACTGAAGCTTTCTTT
TRBV27	TRBJ1-1	-	few	CASSPTWGSEAFF	TGTGCCAGCAGTCCAACGTGGGGCTCGGAAGCTTTCTTT
TRBV5-1	TRBJ2-7	-	few	CASTVRGDLYEQYF	TGCGCCAGCACAGTCCGCGGGGATCTCTACGAGCAGTACTTC
TRBV5-1	TRBJ2-3	-	-	CASSGGTPTGTQYF	TGCGCCAGCAGCGGGGGGACCCCAACGGGTACGCAGTATTTT
TRBV5-8	TRBJ1-3	-	-	CASSLEGPFISGDTIYF	TGTGCCAGCAGCCTAGAGGGTCCTTTCATCTCTGGAGACACCATATATTTT
TRBV12-3/TRBV12-4	TRBJ2-5	-	-	CASSLRRGLKKTQYF	TGTGCCAGCAGTTTGAGGAGGGGGCTAAAGAAGACCCAGTACTTC
TRBV5-1	TRBJ2-7	-	few	CASSGTLSYEQYF	TGCGCCAGCAGCGGGACCCTCTCCTACGAGCAGTACTTC
TRBV28	TRBJ2-2	-	-	CASRIYTGELFF	TGTGCCAGCAGAATTTACACCGGGGAGCTGTTTTTT
TRBV7-2	TRBJ2-1	-	many	CASRGGGAAEQFF	TGTGCCAGCAGAGGAGGGGGGGCCGCTGAGCAGTTCTTC
TRBV18	TRBJ2-1	-	-	CASSPLKGNKGRLNEQFF	TGTGCCAGCTCACCACTAAAAGGGAACAAAGGCAGGTTGAATGAGCAGTTCTTC
TRBV12-3/TRBV12-4	TRBJ2-2	-	few	CASSPTSRTGELFF	TGTGCCAGCAGTCCCACAAGCCGGACCGGGGAGCTGTTTTTT
TRBV20-1	TRBJ2-1	-	few	CSARPGSGGFSYNEQFF	TGCAGTGCTAGGCCGGGGAGCGGCGGCTTCTCCTACAATGAGCAGTTCTTC
TRBV7-2	TRBJ1-6	-	many	CASSLSRGGSPLHF	TGTGCCAGCAGCTTATCCAGGGGTGGTTCACCCCTCCACTTT
TRBV12-3/TRBV12-4	TRBJ2-1	TRBD2	once	CASSFPGTSGSEQFF	TGTGCCAGCAGTTTCCCCGGGACTAGCGGGAGTGAGCAGTTCTTC
TRBV18	TRBJ2-7	-	few	CASSPGINEQYF	TGTGCCAGCTCCCCGGGGATAAACGAGCAGTACTTC
TRBV10-3	TRBJ2-1	TRBD1	-	CAISESKGQGPQFF	TGTGCCATCAGTGAGTCGAAAGGACAGGGCCCGCAGTTCTTC